This entry lists 20 T cell receptor beta chains sequenced from one sample in a study of cytomegalovirus exposure and HLA in healthy donors. PCR employed 60 Vbeta and 13 Jbeta primers. The method was immunoSEQ multiplex PCR; TCRdb's version includes in-frame clones alone and lacks a portion of them. This table holds 150,000 to 200,000 clones, roughly 80% found once. Sequencing was performed on PBMCs. Every receptor here comes from a man in his forties in good health and CMV-seropositive.

The chain employs TRBV18 and TRBJ2-1; the D is unclear. V was clipped by 2 bases and J by 6 bases, with 11 bases between them. This CDR3 has 14 amino acids. CDR1 KGHSH and CDR2 LQKENI come from the germline V gene. CDR3: CASSPKPQRNEQFF. The CDR3 DNA is TGTGCCAGCTCACCAAAGCCCCAACGCAATGAGCAGTTCTTC.

The chain has TRBV29-1 and TRBJ2-3; TRBD2 matches at 7 bases. Germline CDR1 reads SQVTM; CDR2 reads ANQGSEA. The CDR3 spans 14 residues. The junction had 5 bases not matched to a gene; V was cut back by 4 bases and J by 1 base. The CDR3 loop is CSVAAGDGTDTQYF. For the CDR3, the DNA is TGCAGCGTTGCGGCGGGAGATGGCACAGATACGCAGTATTTT.

This sequence joins TRBV28 and TRBJ2-7; D call uncertain. The CDR3 extends over 15 amino acids. V shed 2 bases and J shed 0 bases, with 11 bases lying between them. Germline CDR1 is MDHEN and CDR2 is SYDVKM. CDR3 in amino acids: CASSLRDSSSYEQYF. CDR3 sequence (DNA): TGTGCCAGCAGTTTACGCGATAGCAGCTCCTACGAGCAGTACTTC.

The rearrangement joins TRBV7-2 to TRBJ1-6; the match to TRBD1 covers 9 bases. This CDR3 is 15 amino acids long. Germline-derived CDR1 and CDR2 are SGHTA and FQGNSA. V dropped 5 bases and J dropped 7; count of bases not matched to a gene: 6. CDR3 nucleotides: TGTGCCAGCAGCCAAACCGGGACAGGGAATTCACCCCTCCACTTT. Encoded protein: CASSQTGTGNSPLHF.

The chain recombines TRBV10-3 with TRBJ1-6, with a weak D call TRBD1 (6 bases). The CDR3 extends over 15 amino acids. Trimming stripped 2 bases from V and 11 bases from J, with 16 bases between. Germline V gene sequence: CDR1 ENHRY, CDR2 SYGVKD. CDR3 region: CAISELQAPGAPLHF. In nucleotides, the CDR3 is TGTGCCATCAGTGAGCTACAGGCCCCAGGGGCACCCCTCCACTTT.

The chain links TRBV11-2 to TRBJ1-1, with 8 bases lining up with TRBD1. The CDR3 is made up of 15 amino acids. J gave up 6 bases and V 5 bases, and 11 bases lay outside the gene matches. Germline lookup yields CDR1 SGHAT and CDR2 FQNNGV. The CDR3 DNA reads TGTGCCAGCAGCCTTAGAGGACAGGGAAGGTCTGAAGCTTTCTTT. Its protein product is CASSLRGQGRSEAFF. The entire variable domain, with the rest obtained from reference TRBV11-2 and TRBJ1-1, is as follows: EAGVAQSPRYKIIEKRQSVAFWCNPISGHATLYWYQQILGQGPKLLIQFQNNGVVDDSQLPKDRFSAERLKGVDSTLKIQPAKLEDSAVYLCASSLRGQGRSEAFFGQGTRLTVV.

The gene calls are TRBV7-9 and TRBJ2-5; no definite D call. The J call is doubtful: the DNA matches TRBJ2-7 better. The CDR3 is 14 residues long. In germline, CDR1 is SEHNR, CDR2 FQNEAQ (reference sequence). CDR3 sequence (DNA): TGTGCCAGCAGCTTAGATCTAGGCTCCTACGAGCAGTACTTC. This encodes CASSLDLGSYEQYF.

The V call is TRBV7-9, the J call TRBJ2-1; possible D gene TRBD1, 7 bases. Trimming left V 5 bases short and J 4 bases short, with 12 bases between. The germline gives CDR1 SEHNR, CDR2 FQNEAQ (reference sequence). The CDR3 loop spans 14 amino acids. CDR3 residues: CASSKGGQYNEQFF. In DNA, the CDR3 is TGTGCCAGCAGCAAGGGGGGACAGTACAATGAGCAGTTCTTC.

This clone came up a few times. V usage is TRBV10-3 and J usage is TRBJ2-3; 7 nucleotides line up with TRBD2. The germline CDR1 and CDR2 sequences are ENHRY and SYGVKD. J was trimmed by 5 bases and V by 3 bases; bases with no gene match: 11. This CDR3 comprises 16 residues. The DNA of the CDR3 is TGTGCCATCAGTGAAGGCGGGAGCTCCCGGGGAGATACGCAGTATTTT. Amino acids: CAISEGGSSRGDTQYF.

The chain combines TRBV28 with TRBJ1-5; maybe TRBD1 (5 bases). V lost 3 bases to trimming and J lost 5 bases, with 14 bases between them. The CDR3 is 15 residues long. Germline values: CDR1 MDHEN, CDR2 SYDVKM. The CDR3 nucleotides read TGTGCCAGCAGTTTTTCGGCAGGGCTTTATCAGCCCCAGCATTTT. This codes for CASSFSAGLYQPQHF.

The chain links TRBV6-1 to TRBJ1-2; the match to TRBD1 covers 11 bases. The V gene end was trimmed by 8 bases and the J gene end by 8 bases; junction bases not matched to a gene: 10. The CDR3 consists of 14 residues. Germline V gene lookup returns CDR1 MNHNS and CDR2 SASEGT. CDR3 protein: CASARDRGTWGYTF. In DNA, the CDR3 is TGTGCCAGCGCAAGGGACAGGGGGACGTGGGGCTACACCTTC.

Points on this clone: One end of the junction fails to match germline, which may point to a read error. The chain uses TRBV7-9 and TRBJ2-7; the match to TRBD1 covers 7 bases. CDR3 length: 13 residues. The germline V gene has CDR1 SEHNR and CDR2 FQNEAQ (reference sequence). CDR3 coding DNA: TGTTCCAGCAGCTTAAACAGGGGATACGAGCAGTACTTC. It encodes CSSSLNRGYEQYF.

This clone was seen only a few times. V and J are TRBV7-8 and TRBJ2-3, with 9 bases fitting TRBD1. The CDR3 loop spans 15 amino acids. The germline V gene has CDR1 SGHVS and CDR2 FQNEAQ. After removal of 2 bases from V and 1 base from J, the junction contained 1 base not matched to a gene. CDR3 bases: TGTGCCAGCAGCTTAACAGGGGGCGGCACAGATACGCAGTATTTT. This gives the protein CASSLTGGGTDTQYF.

The gene calls are TRBV19 and TRBJ2-7; D is unresolved. Germline V CDR1 and CDR2: LNHDA, SQIVND (reference sequence). The CDR3 runs 15 residues. The V gene lost 2 bases and the J gene lost 0 bases, with 11 bases spanning the gap. As DNA, the CDR3 is TGTGCCAGTAGTATATTGGCGGAGAGCTCCTACGAGCAGTACTTC. This sequence encodes CASSILAESSYEQYF.

This chain connects TRBV28 to TRBJ2-6; tentative D call: TRBD1 (6 bases). CDR1 is MDHEN, CDR2 SYDVKM, per germline. The V end was cut by 2 bases, the J end by 4 bases, with 12 bases between. CDR3 size: 16 residues. CDR3 in DNA: TGTGCCAGCAGTTTACCCCAGGGGTCCGGGGCCAACGTCCTGACTTTC. Amino acids: CASSLPQGSGANVLTF.

This chain joins TRBV7-6 and TRBJ1-3; no firm D call. Germline CDR1 and CDR2: SGHVS and FNYEAQ. CDR3 length: 15 amino acids. Trimming stripped 5 bases from V and 0 bases from J, with 11 bases between. This CDR3 reads CASSPAGVSGNTIYF. CDR3 sequence (DNA): TGTGCCAGCAGCCCCGCCGGGGTCTCTGGAAACACCATATATTTT.

This chain links TRBV2 with TRBJ2-5, with TRBD2 matching 7 bases. The CDR3 is 16 amino acids. The germline V gene has CDR1 SNHLY and CDR2 FYNNEI. The trim removed 6 bases at V and 2 bases at J, leaving 12 bases unmatched. In DNA form, the CDR3 reads TGTGCCAGCAGCTACCCATCCGGGGGGTTTCAAGAGACCCAGTACTTC. This sequence encodes CASSYPSGGFQETQYF. The full variable domain, completed using reference TRBV2 and TRBJ2-5, is EPEVTQTPSHQVTQMGQEVILRCVPISNHLYFYWYRQILGQKVEFLVSFYNNEISEKSEIFDDQFSVERPDGSNFTLKIRSTKLEDSAMYFCASSYPSGGFQETQYFGPGTRLLVL.

Worth noting for this clone: One end of the junction does not line up with germline, which may come from a read error. The genes are TRBV28 and TRBJ2-7, with TRBD2 matching over 7 bases. The germline V gene has CDR1 MDHEN and CDR2 SYDVKM. The CDR3 covers 12 residues. The CDR3 bases are TGTGCCAGCAGTCAGCGGGGCTACGGGCAGTACTTC. Its translation: CASSQRGYGQYF. Combining the CDR3 with reference TRBV28 and TRBJ2-7 gives the whole variable domain DVKVTQSSRYLVKRTGEKVFLECVQDMDHENMFWYRQDPGLGLRLIYFSYDVKMKEKGDIPEGYSVSREKKERFSLILESASTNQTSMYLCASSQRGYGQYFGPGTRLTVT.

The gene calls are TRBV4-2 and TRBJ2-5; 7 bases map to TRBD1. The V gene end was trimmed by 3 bases and the J gene end by 4 bases; junction bases not matched to a gene: 2. Germline V CDR1 and CDR2: LGHNA, YNFKEQ. This CDR3 has 13 residues. The chain's CDR3 is CASSQTGRETQYF. CDR3 bases: TGTGCCAGCAGCCAGACAGGGCGAGAGACCCAGTACTTC.

This sequence joins TRBV6-1 and TRBJ1-4; D gene uncertain. Germline V lookup: CDR1 MNHNS, CDR2 SASEGT. The V end lost 5 bases, the J end lost 5 bases, and 12 bases lay between the germline ends. This CDR3 has 14 residues. The CDR3 protein is CASSKTRLNEKLFF. In DNA form, the CDR3 reads TGTGCCAGCAGTAAGACAAGGTTGAATGAAAAACTGTTTTTT.